Listed here are 6 T cell receptor beta chains from one sample, sequenced in a study of blood T cell repertoires in COVID-19. Here immunoSEQ multiplex PCR was the method, and the copy in TCRdb shows in-frame clones only, minus some. This table has around 280,000 clones, around four fifths appearing once. Input material: peripheral blood. Receptor source: a woman aged 45 to 65 with active or convalescent COVID-19.

This clone was picked up one time. V is TRBV18 and J is TRBJ1-5; 10 nucleotides match TRBD1. With 4 bases clipped from V and 3 bases from J, the junction kept 6 bases outside the gene matches. Germline lookup yields CDR1 KGHSH and CDR2 LQKENI. The CDR3 sequence is 16 residues long. The CDR3 loop is CASSRQGAGNNQPQHF. Written as DNA, the CDR3 is TGTGCCAGCTCACGACAGGGGGCGGGAAACAATCAGCCCCAGCATTTT. The complete variable domain, with remaining parts taken from reference TRBV18 and TRBJ1-5, reads NAGVMQNPRHLVRRRGQEARLRCSPMKGHSHVYWYRQLPEEGLKFMVYLQKENIIDESGMPKERFSAEFPKEGPSILRIQQVVRGDSAAYFCASSRQGAGNNQPQHFGDGTRLSIL.

The chain has TRBV4-2 and TRBJ2-5; 12 bases are shared with TRBD2. There are 17 residues in the CDR3. J gave up 2 bases and V 1 base, and 5 bases lay outside the gene matches. CDR1 is LGHNA, CDR2 YNFKEQ, per germline. In nucleotides, the CDR3 is TGTGCCAGCAGCCAAGGGGATCTAGCGGGAGGGCAAGAGACCCAGTACTTC. Residues: CASSQGDLAGGQETQYF.

V and J are TRBV3-1 (or the pseudogene TRBV3-2) and TRBJ2-5; TRBD1 is a possible D gene (6 bases). V gave up 4 bases and J gave up 5 bases, with 17 bases separating them. The CDR3 is 15 residues long. CDR1 and CDR2 (germline): LGHDT, YNNKEL (reference sequence). CDR3 in amino acids: CASSPWTVEVETQYF. The CDR3 DNA reads as TGTGCCAGCAGCCCCTGGACAGTAGAAGTGGAGACCCAGTACTTC.

The rearrangement links TRBV28 to TRBJ1-6, with a possible D match to TRBD1 (6 bases). This CDR3 comprises 13 residues. The germline gives CDR1 MDHEN, CDR2 SYDVKM. CDR3 nucleotides: TGTGCTCTATCTGAGGGGGTTGGTTCACCCCTCCACTTT. Residues: CALSEGVGSPLHF.

This sequence joins TRBV5-5 and TRBJ2-7, with 7 bases lining up with TRBD2. The CDR3 has 15 residues. Germline-derived CDR1 and CDR2 are SGHKS and YYEKEE (reference sequence). Trimming removed 4 bases from V and 0 bases from J; junction bases left unmatched: 7. The CDR3 is CASSRTSEDSYEQYF. In DNA, the CDR3 is TGTGCCAGCAGCCGTACTAGCGAGGACTCCTACGAGCAGTACTTC.

The chain is built from TRBV15 and TRBJ2-7; 9 positions agree with TRBD1. This CDR3 spans 17 amino acids. Germline V gene data show CDR1 as LNHNV and CDR2 as YYDKDF (reference sequence). V was pared by 1 base and J by 3 bases, with 10 bases of the junction left unmatched. The CDR3 DNA reads TGTGCCACCAGCAGAGGATACCCGGGACAGGGTGGCTACGAGCAGTACTTC. This sequence encodes CATSRGYPGQGGYEQYF. The entire variable domain, with the rest obtained from reference TRBV15 and TRBJ2-7, is as follows: DAMVIQNPRYQVTQFGKPVTLSCSQTLNHNVMYWYQQKSSQAPKLLFHYYDKDFNNEADTPDNFQSRRPNTSFCFLDIRSPGLGDTAMYLCATSRGYPGQGGYEQYFGPGTRLTVT.